This T cell receptor beta chain appears in the sequencing data of a study of molecular identifiers for immune sequencing clone quantification. Across the whole study: In replicates, RNA from about 21,000 or 97,000 naive CD8 cells was divided five ways and four parts were sequenced. Study outcomes and limitations: Same-barcode identical TCR molecules could make highly expanded clones look smaller than they are.

One entry per CDR3 protein, called by TCRdb with MiXCR from the PCR reads. The sample shows over 300,000 distinct CDR3 sequences, 24% of them seen only once. In regard to this clonotype: The antigen remains undetermined.

V trimming: 7 bases; J trimming: 0 bases; junction bases outside the gene matches: 9. Germline V gene lookup returns CDR1 MNHNS and CDR2 SASEGT. CDR3 length: 15 amino acids. Investigators produced naive CD8 libraries from approximately 20,000 to 1,000,000 sorted cells, drawing on 10%, 30% or 50% RNA. The V gene is TRBV6-1, the J gene TRBJ2-7, with TRBD1 matching 7 bases. The specimen sequenced was naive CD8+ T cells from blood, with Jurkat cell RNA spiked in. Subset noted: FACS-sorted CD8+CD4-CCR7+CD45RA+ naive T cells. This TCR came from a human donor in good health. Some libraries in this study had Jurkat cell RNA spiked in. For the CDR3, the DNA is TGTGCCAGCACCACGACAGGGATCAGCTCCTACGAGCAGTACTTC. Protein sequence: CASTTTGISSYEQYF.